Shown below are 8 T cell receptor beta chains from a single sample sequenced in a study of blood T cell repertoires in COVID-19. Sequenced by immunoSEQ multiplex PCR; TCRdb stores in-frame clones only, minus some. The sample lists about 130,000 clones, about 80% occurring once. Sequences were obtained from peripheral blood. The receptors come from a woman between 50 and 59 years old with acute or convalescent COVID-19.

This chain connects TRBV2 to TRBJ2-3, with 13 bases identical to TRBD2. The germline V gene encodes CDR1 SNHLY and CDR2 FYNNEI. Losses at the gene ends were 6 bases for V and 2 bases for J; bases not matched to a gene: 5. This CDR3 spans 16 amino acids. CDR3 sequence (DNA): TGTGCCAGCAGGCCGACTAGCGGGGGGATCACAGATACGCAGTATTTT. This translates into CASRPTSGGITDTQYF.

V is TRBV6-5 and J is TRBJ1-1; D perhaps matches TRBD1 (6 bases). CDR3 length: 15 residues. Trimming cost V 2 bases and J 0 bases, with 10 bases left between them. The germline V gene has CDR1 MNHEY and CDR2 SVGAGI. The CDR3 DNA follows: TGTGCCAGCAGTTACAGGGGGGGGATGAACACTGAAGCTTTCTTT. Residues: CASSYRGGMNTEAFF.

This chain links TRBV5-6 with TRBJ1-1, with a possible D match to TRBD1 (5 bases). The ends were cut back, 4 bases at V and 6 bases at J, with 19 bases in the middle. In germline, CDR1 is SGHDT, CDR2 YYEEEE. The CDR3 is made up of 15 amino acids. As DNA, the CDR3 is TGTGCCAGCAGCCGCTTCGGACACCCTCGGGCTGAAGCTTTCTTT. It codes for CASSRFGHPRAEAFF.

The chain recombines TRBV20-1 with TRBJ2-3; 9 bases match TRBD2. V was pared by 3 bases and J by 4 bases, with 8 bases of the junction left unmatched. Germline loops: CDR1 DFQATT, CDR2 SNEGSKA (reference sequence). CDR3 length: 15 residues. The CDR3 nucleotides are TGCAGTGCTAGTCGTAGCGGGGGCTCAGCAGATACGCAGTATTTT. As protein: CSASRSGGSADTQYF.

This chain uses TRBV18 with TRBJ2-1, with D possibly matching TRBD2 (7 bases). CDR1 is KGHSH and CDR2 is LQKENI in the germline V gene. V lost 0 bases and J lost 7, with 10 bases in between. The CDR3 sequence is 14 residues long. The CDR3 is CASSPPAGANEQFF. For the CDR3, the DNA is TGTGCCAGCTCACCACCGGCGGGGGCTAATGAGCAGTTCTTC.

CDR3 residues: CASSDGWGGNYGYTF. Here the CDR3 DNA reads TGTGCCAGCAGTGATGGGTGGGGGGGTAACTATGGCTACACCTTC. V usage is TRBV6-1 and J usage is TRBJ1-2; D may be TRBD1 (5 bases). V was clipped by 3 bases and J by 1 base, with 12 bases between them. Germline loops: CDR1 MNHNS, CDR2 SASEGT. This CDR3 is built from 15 residues.

This chain joins TRBV3-1 (or the pseudogene TRBV3-2) and TRBJ1-2; D is uncertain. The V end was cut by 1 base, the J end by 6 bases, with 18 bases between. This CDR3 spans 16 amino acids. Germline-derived CDR1 and CDR2 are LGHDT and YNNKEL (reference sequence). The CDR3 sequence is CASSQVRREIADGYTF. The CDR3 coding sequence is TGTGCCAGCAGCCAAGTTCGGCGGGAAATTGCGGATGGCTACACCTTC.

This clone was seen once. This rearrangement joins TRBV12-3 or TRBV12-4 to TRBJ2-1; D unresolved. With 1 base removed from V and 7 bases from J, the gap between germline ends came to 5 bases. This CDR3 has 12 residues. Here the CDR3 reads CASSLVENEQFF. The CDR3 DNA reads TGTGCCAGCAGTTTAGTAGAGAATGAGCAGTTCTTC.